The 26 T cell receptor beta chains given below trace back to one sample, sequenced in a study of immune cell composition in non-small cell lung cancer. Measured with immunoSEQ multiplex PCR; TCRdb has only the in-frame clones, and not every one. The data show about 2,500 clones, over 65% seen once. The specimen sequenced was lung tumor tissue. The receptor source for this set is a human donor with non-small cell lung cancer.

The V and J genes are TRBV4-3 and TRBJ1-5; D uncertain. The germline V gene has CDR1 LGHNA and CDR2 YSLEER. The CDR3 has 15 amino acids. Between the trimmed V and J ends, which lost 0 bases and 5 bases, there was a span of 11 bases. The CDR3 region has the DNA TGCGCCAGCAGCCAAGATGTCGGAGGGTATCAGCCCCAGCATTTT. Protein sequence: CASSQDVGGYQPQHF.

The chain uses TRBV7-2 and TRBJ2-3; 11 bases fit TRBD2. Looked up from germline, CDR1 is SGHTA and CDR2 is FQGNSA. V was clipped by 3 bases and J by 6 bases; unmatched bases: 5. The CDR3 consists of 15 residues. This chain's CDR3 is CASSFSGRDWDTQYF. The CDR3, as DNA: TGTGCCAGCAGCTTTAGCGGGAGGGATTGGGATACGCAGTATTTT.

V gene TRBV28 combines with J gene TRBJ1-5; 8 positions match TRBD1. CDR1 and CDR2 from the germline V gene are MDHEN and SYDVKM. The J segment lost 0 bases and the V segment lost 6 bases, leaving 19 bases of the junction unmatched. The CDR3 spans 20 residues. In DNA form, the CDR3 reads TGTGCCAGCAGATTTCGTACCTCCAGGGGGCTACTTTATAGCAATCAGCCCCAGCATTTT. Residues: CASRFRTSRGLLYSNQPQHF.

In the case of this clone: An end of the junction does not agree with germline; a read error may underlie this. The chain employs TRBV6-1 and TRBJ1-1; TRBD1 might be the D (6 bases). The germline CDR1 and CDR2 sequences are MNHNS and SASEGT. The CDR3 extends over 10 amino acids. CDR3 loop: CASSGGGPIF. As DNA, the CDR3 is TGTGCCAGCAGTGGGGGGGGCCCAATCTTT.

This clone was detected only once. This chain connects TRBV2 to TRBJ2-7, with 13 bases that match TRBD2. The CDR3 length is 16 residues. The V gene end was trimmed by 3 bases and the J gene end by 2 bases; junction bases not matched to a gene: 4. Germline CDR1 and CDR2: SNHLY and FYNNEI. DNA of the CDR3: TGTGCCAGCAGTGACGGGACTAGCGGGGCCCCCTACGAGCAGTACTTC. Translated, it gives CASSDGTSGAPYEQYF.

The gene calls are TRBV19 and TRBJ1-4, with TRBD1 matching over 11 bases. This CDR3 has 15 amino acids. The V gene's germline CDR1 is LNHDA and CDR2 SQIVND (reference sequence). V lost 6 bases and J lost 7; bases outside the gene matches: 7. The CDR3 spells CASRRSGQGGEKLFF. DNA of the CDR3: TGTGCCAGTAGGAGATCGGGACAGGGGGGTGAAAAACTGTTTTTT.

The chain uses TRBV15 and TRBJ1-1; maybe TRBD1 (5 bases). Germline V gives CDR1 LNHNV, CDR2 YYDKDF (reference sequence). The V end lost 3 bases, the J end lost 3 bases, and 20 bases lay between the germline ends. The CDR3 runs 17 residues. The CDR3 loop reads CATSSVLPWGEDTEAFF. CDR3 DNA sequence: TGTGCCACCAGCAGTGTCCTGCCCTGGGGGGAGGACACTGAAGCTTTCTTT.

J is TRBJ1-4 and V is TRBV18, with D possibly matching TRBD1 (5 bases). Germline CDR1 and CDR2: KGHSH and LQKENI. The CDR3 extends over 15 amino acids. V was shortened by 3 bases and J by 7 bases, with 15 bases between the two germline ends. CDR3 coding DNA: TGTGCCAGCTCACCCTGGCCCCGGAGGGGTGAAAAACTGTTTTTT. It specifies CASSPWPRRGEKLFF.

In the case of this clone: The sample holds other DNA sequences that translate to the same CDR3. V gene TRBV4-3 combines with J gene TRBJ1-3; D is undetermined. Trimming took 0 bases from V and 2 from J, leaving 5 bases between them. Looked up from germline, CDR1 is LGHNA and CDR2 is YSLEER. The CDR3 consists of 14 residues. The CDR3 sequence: CASSQDYTGNTIYF. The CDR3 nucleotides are TGCGCCAGCAGCCAAGATTATACTGGAAACACCATATATTTT.

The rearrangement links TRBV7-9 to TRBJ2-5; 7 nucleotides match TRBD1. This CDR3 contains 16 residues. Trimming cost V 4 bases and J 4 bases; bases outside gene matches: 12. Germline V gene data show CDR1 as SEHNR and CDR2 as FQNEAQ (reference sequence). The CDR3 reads CASSSRRDSATETQYF. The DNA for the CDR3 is TGTGCCAGCAGCTCCCGTAGGGACAGCGCGACAGAGACCCAGTACTTC.

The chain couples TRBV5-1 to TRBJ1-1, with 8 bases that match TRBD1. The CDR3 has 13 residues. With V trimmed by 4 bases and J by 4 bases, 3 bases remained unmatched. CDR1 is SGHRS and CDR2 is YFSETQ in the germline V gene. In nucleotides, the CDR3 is TGCGCCAGCAGCCCGGGGACAGGCACTGAAGCTTTCTTT. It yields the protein CASSPGTGTEAFF.

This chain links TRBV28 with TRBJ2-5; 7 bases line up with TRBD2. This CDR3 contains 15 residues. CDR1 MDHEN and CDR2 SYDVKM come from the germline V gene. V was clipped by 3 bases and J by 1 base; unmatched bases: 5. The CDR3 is CASSFLRTSQETQYF. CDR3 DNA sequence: TGTGCCAGCAGTTTCTTAAGGACTAGCCAAGAGACCCAGTACTTC.

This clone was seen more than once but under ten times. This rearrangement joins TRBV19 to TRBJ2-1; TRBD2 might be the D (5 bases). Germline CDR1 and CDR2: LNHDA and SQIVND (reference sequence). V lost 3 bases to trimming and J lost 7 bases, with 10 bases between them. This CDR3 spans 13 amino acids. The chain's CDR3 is CASSMRVGNEQFF. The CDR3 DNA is TGTGCCAGTAGTATGAGGGTTGGGAATGAGCAGTTCTTC. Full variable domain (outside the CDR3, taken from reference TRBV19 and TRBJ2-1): DGGITQSPKYLFRKEGQNVTLSCEQNLNHDAMYWYRQDPGQGLRLIYYSQIVNDFQKGDIAEGYSVSREKKESFPLTVTSAQKNPTAFYLCASSMRVGNEQFFGPGTRLTVL.

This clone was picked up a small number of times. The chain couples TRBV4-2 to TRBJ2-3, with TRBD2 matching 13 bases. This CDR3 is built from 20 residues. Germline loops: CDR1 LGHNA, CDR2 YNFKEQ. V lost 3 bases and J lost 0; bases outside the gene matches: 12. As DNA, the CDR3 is TGTGCCAGCAGCCAGAGATCCGGGACTAGCGGGACTACTAGCACAGATACGCAGTATTTT. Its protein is CASSQRSGTSGTTSTDTQYF.

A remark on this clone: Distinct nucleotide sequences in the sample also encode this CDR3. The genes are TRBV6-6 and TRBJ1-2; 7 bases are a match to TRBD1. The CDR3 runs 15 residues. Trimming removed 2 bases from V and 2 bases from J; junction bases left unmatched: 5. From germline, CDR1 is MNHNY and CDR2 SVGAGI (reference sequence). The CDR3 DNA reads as TGTGCCAGCAGTTACAGGGGGCTCGAAAACTATGGCTACACCTTC. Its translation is CASSYRGLENYGYTF.

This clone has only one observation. CDR3 protein: CASSQPGLAAPVQFF. The CDR3 DNA is TGTGCCAGCAGTCAACCGGGACTAGCGGCCCCTGTGCAGTTCTTC. The chain is built from TRBV28 and TRBJ2-1; 11 nucleotides agree with TRBD2. This CDR3 contains 15 residues. Losses at the gene ends were 5 bases for V and 12 bases for J; bases not matched to a gene: 12. Germline CDR1 and CDR2: MDHEN and SYDVKM. Together with reference TRBV28 and TRBJ2-1, the CDR3 gives the full variable domain: DVKVTQSSRYLVKRTGEKVFLECVQDMDHENMFWYRQDPGLGLRLIYFSYDVKMKEKGDIPEGYSVSREKKERFSLILESASTNQTSMYLCASSQPGLAAPVQFFGPGTRLTVL.

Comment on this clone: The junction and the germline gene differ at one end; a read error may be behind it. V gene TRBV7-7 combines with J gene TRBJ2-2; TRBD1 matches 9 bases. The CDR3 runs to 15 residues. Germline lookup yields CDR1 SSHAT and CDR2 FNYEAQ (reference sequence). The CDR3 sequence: CASSLAVTGGGELFF. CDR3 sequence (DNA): TGTGCTAGCAGCTTAGCGGTAACAGGGGGCGGAGAGCTGTTTTTT.

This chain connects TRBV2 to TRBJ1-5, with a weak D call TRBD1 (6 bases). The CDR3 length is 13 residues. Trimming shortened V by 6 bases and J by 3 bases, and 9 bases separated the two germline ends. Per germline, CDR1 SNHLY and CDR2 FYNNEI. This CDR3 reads CASSGQTNQPQHF. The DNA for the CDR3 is TGTGCCAGCAGCGGACAGACCAATCAGCCCCAGCATTTT.

The CDR3 nucleotides read TGTGCCTGGAGTGTCCGCTGGGGGACAGCGGAGATCCATCAGCCCCAGCATTTT. It codes for CAWSVRWGTAEIHQPQHF. The chain employs TRBV30 and TRBJ1-5; TRBD1 agrees at 7 bases. The CDR3 runs 18 residues. Trimming cost V 0 bases and J 5 bases; bases outside gene matches: 16. From germline, CDR1 is GTSNPN and CDR2 SVGIG (reference sequence).

CDR3 sequence reads: CASRAGVSYEQYF. CDR3 nucleotides: TGTGCCAGCAGGGCGGGAGTATCCTACGAGCAGTACTTC. This chain links TRBV6-6 with TRBJ2-7, with 7 bases that match TRBD2. The CDR3 runs to 13 residues. From germline, CDR1 is MNHNY and CDR2 SVGAGI (reference sequence). The V segment lost 6 bases and the J segment 1 base; nucleotides outside the gene matches: 3.

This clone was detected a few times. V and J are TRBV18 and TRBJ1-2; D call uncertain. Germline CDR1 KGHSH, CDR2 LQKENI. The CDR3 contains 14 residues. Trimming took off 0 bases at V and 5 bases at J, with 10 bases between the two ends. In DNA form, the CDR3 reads TGTGCCAGCTCACCACCGGCGGGAGGGTATGGCTACACCTTC. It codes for CASSPPAGGYGYTF.

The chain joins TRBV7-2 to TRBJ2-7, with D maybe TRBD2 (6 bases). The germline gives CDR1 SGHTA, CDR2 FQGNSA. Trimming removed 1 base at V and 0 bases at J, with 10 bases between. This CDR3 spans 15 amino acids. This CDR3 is CASSLVRGFSYEQYF. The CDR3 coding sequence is TGTGCCAGCAGCTTAGTGCGGGGCTTCTCCTACGAGCAGTACTTC.

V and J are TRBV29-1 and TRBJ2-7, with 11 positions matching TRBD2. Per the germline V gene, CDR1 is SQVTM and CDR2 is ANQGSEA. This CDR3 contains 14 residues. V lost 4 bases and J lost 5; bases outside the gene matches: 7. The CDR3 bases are TGCAGCGTTGGGCTGCTAGCGGGAGGTCACGAGCAGTACTTC. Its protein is CSVGLLAGGHEQYF.

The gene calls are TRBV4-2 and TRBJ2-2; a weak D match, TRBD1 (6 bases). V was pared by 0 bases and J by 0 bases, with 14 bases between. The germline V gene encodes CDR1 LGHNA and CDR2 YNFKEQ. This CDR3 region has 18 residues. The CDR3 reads CASSQDLGGEANTGELFF. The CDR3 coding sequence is TGTGCCAGCAGCCAAGATCTTGGGGGCGAAGCGAACACCGGGGAGCTGTTTTTT.

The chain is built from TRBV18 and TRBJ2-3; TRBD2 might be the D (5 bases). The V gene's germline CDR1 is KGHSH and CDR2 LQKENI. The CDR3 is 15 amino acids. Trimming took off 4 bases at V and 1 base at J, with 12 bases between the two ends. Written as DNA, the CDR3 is TGTGCCAGCTCACTTGTGGGAGCGGGCACAGATACGCAGTATTTT. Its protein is CASSLVGAGTDTQYF.

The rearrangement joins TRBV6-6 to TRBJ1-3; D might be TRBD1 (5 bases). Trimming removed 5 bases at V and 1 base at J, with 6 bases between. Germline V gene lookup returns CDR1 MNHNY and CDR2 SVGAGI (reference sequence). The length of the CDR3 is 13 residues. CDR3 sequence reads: CASSRTSGNTIYF. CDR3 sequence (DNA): TGTGCCAGCAGTAGGACATCTGGAAACACCATATATTTT.